The 30 T cell receptor beta chains given below trace back to one sample, sequenced in a study of type 1 regulatory T cells. General study findings and limits: Type 1 regulatory T cells had a more restricted TCR repertoire than non-type 1 regulatory T cells.

TCRdb processed the reads anew with MiXCR; each CDR3 protein has one entry. The sample records 6,200 or so distinct CDR3 sequences, more than 30% being singletons. Their target antigens are unknown. Sequencing was performed on cultured type 1 regulatory T (Tr1) cells, either the whole culture or a sorted fraction (not recorded which). These receptors all stem from a human donor in good health.

The V and J genes are TRBV7-2 and TRBJ2-7; 14 bases are a match to TRBD2. Germline V gives CDR1 SGHTA, CDR2 FQGNSA. The length of the CDR3 is 19 residues. V shed 5 bases and J 0 bases; nucleotides not matched to a gene: 12. CDR3 nucleotides: TGTGCCAGCAGCGGGGGCCCGACTAGCGGGAGGGCCCACTCCTACGAGCAGTACTTC. This sequence encodes CASSGGPTSGRAHSYEQYF.

In regard to this clonotype: This may be a read error, as it is one base from a much larger clone. This chain joins TRBV7-6 and TRBJ2-2; TRBD2 agrees at 7 bases. The length of the CDR3 is 15 residues. The germline gives CDR1 SGHVS, CDR2 FNYEAQ. This chain's CDR3 is CASSLGVAGTGGLFF. The CDR3 DNA is TGTGCCAGCAGCTTAGGCGTAGCGGGCACCGGGGGGCTGTTTTTT.

This clonotype has a count of ten or more. The V gene is TRBV20-1, the J gene TRBJ2-2, with D uncertain. Germline V gene data show CDR1 as DFQATT and CDR2 as SNEGSKA (reference sequence). The CDR3 loop spans 15 amino acids. V was trimmed by 2 bases and J by 4 bases, leaving 14 bases between them. This CDR3 reads CSARRQPDGTGELFF. CDR3 in DNA: TGCAGTGCTAGACGTCAACCCGATGGCACCGGGGAGCTGTTTTTT.

Comment on this clonotype: With only one base between it and a far larger clone, this is likely a read error. The V gene is TRBV7-2, the J gene TRBJ2-7, with 16 bases matching TRBD2. The CDR3 runs 18 residues. V gave up 1 base and J gave up 7 bases; unmatched junction bases: 10. The germline gives CDR1 SGHTA, CDR2 FQGNSA. In nucleotides, the CDR3 is TGTGCCAGCAGCTTAGTCCCGGGACTAGCGGGAGGGCGGGATGAGCAGTACTTC. Encoded protein: CASSLVPGLAGGRDEQYF.

The chain joins TRBV6-6 to TRBJ1-5; unclear D gene. V lost 5 bases and J lost 3, with 14 bases in between. The V gene's germline CDR1 is MNHNY and CDR2 SVGAGI (reference sequence). This CDR3 region has 15 residues. For the CDR3, the DNA is TGTGCCAGCAGTCCTGTCGGGGAATACAATCAGCCCCAGCATTTT. This gives the protein CASSPVGEYNQPQHF.

The chain has TRBV4-3 and TRBJ2-1; 8 nucleotides match TRBD1. J lost 3 bases, V lost 4 bases, and 8 bases had no gene match. The CDR3 length is 16 residues. In germline, CDR1 is LGHNA, CDR2 YSLEER. CDR3 bases: TGCGCCAGCAGCCCCTCGCGGACAGGGATCTACAATGAGCAGTTCTTC. Its translation: CASSPSRTGIYNEQFF.

This clonotype was seen just once. The junction departs from the called germline gene at one end, perhaps through a read error. This sequence joins TRBV6-1 and TRBJ1-1; no firm D call. Germline lookup yields CDR1 MNHNS and CDR2 SASEGT. The CDR3 is 12 amino acids. CDR3 sequence: CVSSYGREEAFF. CDR3 sequence (DNA): TGTGTCAGCAGCTATGGGCGGGAAGAAGCTTTCTTT.

V gene TRBV6-1 combines with J gene TRBJ2-2; a weak D match, TRBD2 (5 bases). V shed 11 bases and J shed 2 bases, with 15 bases lying between them. The CDR3 is 14 residues long. Germline CDR1 MNHNS, CDR2 SASEGT. CDR3 sequence: CAGSGLANTGELFF. In nucleotides, the CDR3 is TGTGCCGGGAGCGGACTCGCAAACACCGGGGAGCTGTTTTTT.

This clonotype occurred a few times. The chain is built from TRBV7-9 and TRBJ2-1; a weak D match, TRBD1 (6 bases). Germline assignment: CDR1 SEHNR and CDR2 FQNEAQ (reference sequence). V lost 6 bases and J lost 1, with 13 bases in between. The CDR3 has 15 amino acids. This CDR3 is CASRIITGSYNEQFF. The DNA for the CDR3 is TGTGCCAGCAGAATAATCACAGGGTCCTACAATGAGCAGTTCTTC. The variable domain in full, with the rest retrieved from reference TRBV7-9 and TRBJ2-1, is DTGVSQNPRHKITKRGQNVTFRCDPISEHNRLYWYRQTLGQGPEFLTYFQNEAQLEKSRLLSDRFSAERPKGSFSTLEIQRTEQGDSAMYLCASRIITGSYNEQFFGPGTRLTVL.

This rearrangement joins TRBV6-6 to TRBJ2-5, with no clear D. Germline CDR1 is MNHNY and CDR2 is SVGAGI (reference sequence). Trimming stripped 7 bases from V and 7 bases from J, with 10 bases between. This CDR3 is built from 11 residues. CDR3 region: CASKTTGTQYF. The CDR3 DNA follows: TGTGCCAGCAAGACCACCGGGACCCAGTACTTC.

The chain recombines TRBV2 with TRBJ1-2, with TRBD1 matching 9 bases. The V and J ends lost 6 bases and 12 bases, in that order; junction bases with no gene match: 5. The CDR3 length is 11 residues. Germline assignment: CDR1 SNHLY and CDR2 FYNNEI. The CDR3 DNA is TGTGCCAGCAGGGGACAGGGACGAGACACCTTC. Its protein is CASRGQGRDTF.

Note on this clonotype: A single base separates this from a much larger clone, so it may be a read error. The chain combines TRBV6-1 with TRBJ1-1; D is undetermined. From germline, CDR1 is MNHNS and CDR2 SASEGT. The CDR3 consists of 16 residues. The chain's CDR3 is CVSSEAWKVYDTEAFF. DNA for the CDR3: TGTGTCAGCAGTGAAGCTTGGAAGGTGTATGACACTGAAGCTTTCTTT.

This clonotype was seen many times. The chain links TRBV18 to TRBJ2-1; tentative D call: TRBD2 (5 bases). Trimming removed 3 bases from V and 4 bases from J, with 13 bases in between. CDR1 and CDR2 from the germline V gene are KGHSH and LQKENI. CDR3 size: 15 residues. CDR3 in DNA: TGTGCCAGCTCACCCTCGGGGTTACCTTACAATGAGCAGTTCTTC. As protein: CASSPSGLPYNEQFF.

This clonotype qualifies as large. CDR3 nucleotides: TGCGCCAGTACTGGACAGGGGGCGAACGGGGAGCTGTTTTTT. This sequence encodes CASTGQGANGELFF. The rearrangement links TRBV10-1 to TRBJ2-2, with 11 bases fitting TRBD1. The CDR3 has 14 residues. Germline-derived CDR1 and CDR2 are WNHNN and SYGVQD (reference sequence). Germline trimming cut 9 bases from V and 7 bases from J; bases unmatched to any gene: 7.

As regards this clonotype: Because the CDR3 is missing its conserved closing phenylalanine or tryptophan, this is likely a read error. DNA of the CDR3: TGCGCCAGCAGCTTCGGGGCATCGGAGAACACTGAAGCTTTCTAT. It encodes CASSFGASENTEAFY. This chain links TRBV5-1 with TRBJ1-1, with D possibly TRBD1 on 5 matching bases. Germline CDR1 SGHRS, CDR2 YFSETQ. This CDR3 spans 15 amino acids. V was trimmed by 2 bases and J by 1 base, leaving 12 bases between them.

The chain couples TRBV20-1 to TRBJ2-3; 9 nucleotides agree with TRBD2. The V segment lost 6 bases and the J segment 5 bases; nucleotides outside the gene matches: 6. Germline loops: CDR1 DFQATT, CDR2 SNEGSKA (reference sequence). The CDR3 sequence is 13 residues long. CDR3: CSAPSGIGDTQYF. CDR3 coding DNA: TGCAGTGCCCCTAGCGGGATTGGAGATACGCAGTATTTT.

The CDR3 DNA sequence: TGTGCCGACATGGGGCAAGGCTACACCTTC. As protein: CADMGQGYTF. V is TRBV10-3 and J is TRBJ1-2; tentative D call: TRBD1 (5 bases). CDR1 is ENHRY, CDR2 SYGVKD, per germline. The V and J ends lost 11 bases and 8 bases respectively, with 12 bases between them. The CDR3 spans 10 residues.

The chain has TRBV20-1 and TRBJ2-4; D uncertain. CDR1 is DFQATT and CDR2 is SNEGSKA in the germline V gene (reference sequence). V was trimmed by 6 bases and J by 2 bases, leaving 11 bases between them. This CDR3 is 13 amino acids long. CDR3 sequence (DNA): TGCAGTGCAGGTCTGCCTACCAAAAACATTCAGTACTTC. Residues: CSAGLPTKNIQYF.

This clonotype turned up a few times. The chain couples TRBV20-1 to TRBJ1-2, with 10 bases fitting TRBD1. This CDR3 is 13 amino acids long. Per the germline V gene, CDR1 is DFQATT and CDR2 is SNEGSKA (reference sequence). V lost 5 bases, J lost 8 bases, and 8 bases stayed unmatched. DNA of the CDR3: TGCAGTGCTTCCGGGACAGGGGAACGGGGCTACACCTTC. Its protein product is CSASGTGERGYTF.

The chain has TRBV18 and TRBJ2-3, with 8 bases matching TRBD2. The V segment lost 1 base and the J segment 5 bases; nucleotides outside the gene matches: 5. The CDR3 covers 15 residues. Germline assignment: CDR1 KGHSH and CDR2 LQKENI. For the CDR3, the DNA is TGTGCCAGCTCACCACGTCTACGGGAGGGAGATACGCAGTATTTT. Translation: CASSPRLREGDTQYF.

The gene calls are TRBV7-2 and TRBJ1-2; D perhaps matches TRBD1 (5 bases). Germline loops: CDR1 SGHTA, CDR2 FQGNSA. The V and J ends lost 2 bases and 4 bases respectively, with 8 bases between them. This CDR3 region has 13 residues. CDR3 DNA: TGTGCCAGCAGCTTAAGGACAAGCTATGGCTACACCTTC. Protein: CASSLRTSYGYTF.

A few counts support this clonotype. The V gene is TRBV19, the J gene TRBJ2-1; no reliable D call. The CDR3 contains 14 residues. In germline, CDR1 is LNHDA, CDR2 SQIVND (reference sequence). V lost 2 bases, J lost 6 bases, and 11 bases lay in between. CDR3 DNA: TGTGCCAGTAGTATAACCGGCAGATTCAATGAGCAGTTCTTC. Protein product: CASSITGRFNEQFF.

Many counts were recorded for this clonotype. The chain uses TRBV28 and TRBJ1-2, with 9 bases lining up with TRBD1. Germline V gene data show CDR1 as MDHEN and CDR2 as SYDVKM. V trimming: 8 bases; J trimming: 4 bases; junction bases outside the gene matches: 8. CDR3 length: 14 amino acids. The CDR3 sequence is CASRTGQGIYGYTF. DNA of the CDR3: TGTGCCAGCCGGACGGGACAGGGCATCTATGGCTACACCTTC.

V is TRBV27 and J is TRBJ1-5, with unresolved D. The CDR3 covers 14 residues. Germline V gene sequence: CDR1 MNHEY, CDR2 SMNVEV (reference sequence). Trimming pared 1 base from V and 4 bases from J, leaving 8 bases between. As DNA, the CDR3 is TGTGCCAGCAGTTTATGGCAGTCGAATCAGCCCCAGCATTTT. As protein: CASSLWQSNQPQHF.

This clonotype was recorded a few times. The chain is built from TRBV7-2 and TRBJ2-1; D call uncertain. The CDR3 length is 15 residues. The ends were cut back, 5 bases at V and 8 bases at J, with 19 bases in the middle. Germline CDR1 and CDR2: SGHTA and FQGNSA. The CDR3 reads CASSVVLGNIHEQFF. Here the CDR3 DNA reads TGTGCCAGCAGCGTCGTTTTGGGGAATATCCATGAGCAGTTCTTC.

Within the sample, this clonotype is large. The rearrangement joins TRBV6-5 to TRBJ2-5; possibly TRBD1 or TRBD2 for D (7 bases each). The CDR3 sequence is 15 residues long. CDR1 MNHEY and CDR2 SVGAGI come from the germline V gene. The V gene lost 5 bases and the J gene lost 3 bases, with 16 bases spanning the gap. The CDR3 loop is CASSPSPGGEETQYF. The CDR3 region has the DNA TGTGCCAGCAGTCCCTCGCCAGGGGGGGAAGAGACCCAGTACTTC.

This clonotype was observed many times. J is TRBJ2-1 and V is TRBV6-5, with 11 nucleotides matching TRBD2. CDR1 MNHEY and CDR2 SVGAGI come from the germline V gene. CDR3 length: 15 residues. The trim removed 7 bases at V and 8 bases at J, leaving 10 bases unmatched. Here the CDR3 reads CASKALAGGRDEQFF. In DNA, the CDR3 is TGTGCCAGCAAAGCCCTAGCGGGAGGTCGCGATGAGCAGTTCTTC.

The chain is built from TRBV4-2 and TRBJ1-2, with no clear D. The CDR3 sequence is 15 residues long. The germline V and J ends were trimmed by 1 base and 2 bases, with 11 bases remaining between them. CDR1 is LGHNA and CDR2 is YNFKEQ in the germline V gene. CDR3 amino acids: CASSQGHLLNYGYTF. The CDR3 DNA is TGTGCCAGCAGCCAAGGACACTTACTGAACTATGGCTACACCTTC.

V and J are TRBV9 and TRBJ2-3; the D gene is possibly TRBD1 (6 bases). The CDR3 spans 15 residues. Per the germline V gene, CDR1 is SGDLS and CDR2 is YYNGEE. V was trimmed by 7 bases and J by 2 bases, leaving 17 bases between them. CDR3 loop: CASGATTGTTDTQYF. CDR3 sequence (DNA): TGTGCCAGCGGCGCCACCACAGGGACCACAGATACGCAGTATTTT. Complete variable domain (other parts from reference TRBV9 and TRBJ2-3): DSGVTQTPKHLITATGQRVTLRCSPRSGDLSVYWYQQSLDQGLQFLIQYYNGEERAKGNILERFSAQQFPDLHSELNLSSLELGDSALYFCASGATTGTTDTQYFGPGTRLTVL.

This clonotype was seen more than once but under ten times. The gene calls are TRBV6-5 and TRBJ2-7; 8 nucleotides align to TRBD1. V dropped 5 bases and J dropped 5; count of bases not matched to a gene: 11. The CDR3 consists of 15 residues. CDR1 MNHEY and CDR2 SVGAGI come from the germline V gene. Here the CDR3 reads CASSSRADRVNEQYF. CDR3 DNA sequence: TGTGCCAGCAGTAGTCGAGCGGACAGGGTAAACGAGCAGTACTTC.